This is a list of T cell receptor beta chains from one sample in a study of regulatory T cells in long-lasting Graves disease. Each CDR3 protein gets one entry after TCRdb re-called the multiplex PCR reads with MiXCR. The data contain 400,000 to 500,000 distinct CDR3 sequences, under 25% of them seen just once; the ten biggest clones take up roughly an eighth. The material sequenced was peripheral blood mononuclear cells (PBMCs), taken when the disease was refractory, from a patient treated with antithyroid drugs. The source is a female donor with Graves disease. The CDR3 runs from the conserved cysteine through the conserved F or W. Clone sizes are given selectively: once, few, many, or a class where the clone is expanded.

TRBJ2-7 | many | TRBV6-1 | CASNWWGYEQYF
TRBJ2-2 | once | TRBV9 | CASSVLRESAGELFF
TRBJ2-6 | NA | TRBV19 | CASSTSGRRIAGANVLTF
TRBJ1-1 | few | TRBV20-1 | CSARAGSGGTEAFF
TRBJ1-4 | NA | TRBV6-1 | CASTPWDSKNEKLFF
TRBJ2-3 | NA | TRBV12-3/TRBV12-4 | CASSWDRGLIDTQYF
TRBJ2-3 | NA | TRBV27 | CASSSRGLTDTQYF
TRBJ2-5 | NA | TRBV19 | CASSIVGAPGPETQYF
TRBJ2-7 | many | TRBV12-3/TRBV12-4 | CASSLSPGLNYEQYF
TRBJ1-5 | NA | TRBV27 | CASSYRGGSSPQHF
TRBJ2-5 | many | TRBV24-1 | CATSTTSGSFGETQYF
TRBJ2-7 | NA | TRBV4-1 | CASSQRDTYEQYF
TRBJ2-3 | NA | TRBV20-1 | CSAIDWRRITDTQYF
TRBJ1-2 | NA | TRBV15 | CATYDLGGYTF
TRBJ2-3 | NA | TRBV7-2 | CASSNAGAYTQYF
TRBJ1-5 | many | TRBV27 | CASSLRVGNQPQHF
TRBJ1-1 | many | TRBV28 | CASEKGGITEAFF
TRBJ1-2 | many | TRBV28 | CASRPAGGATNYGYTF